This is a list of T cell receptor beta chains from one sample in a study of T cells in Graves' hyperthyroidism and ophthalmopathy. TCRdb reanalysed the multiplex PCR reads using MiXCR and keeps one entry per CDR3 protein. The table lists roughly 400,000 distinct CDR3 sequences, more than 15% of them singletons. What was sequenced was blood. The source is a woman between 18 and 29 years old with Graves' hyperthyroidism that later progressed to Graves' ophthalmopathy. Each CDR3 is given with its conserved first and last residue. D genes are given only for firm matches. Where a row states a size, it is once, few, many or the class of an expanded clone; other rows omit it.

>TRBV20-1|TRBD2|-|TRBJ2-5
CSARSLAGAGETQYF
TGCAGTGCCAGATCACTAGCGGGAGCGGGAGAGACCCAGTACTTC
>TRBV5-6|TRBD2|-|TRBJ2-3
CASILTSGRVDTQYF
TGTGCCAGCATCCTGACTAGCGGGAGAGTCGATACGCAGTATTTT
>TRBV28|-|-|TRBJ2-7
CASSFISRLGKIPYEQYF
TGTGCCAGCAGCTTTATTTCCCGTTTGGGGAAGATCCCCTACGAGCAGTACTTC
>TRBV27|TRBD1|many|TRBJ2-2
CASNFGTGRTGELFF
TGTGCCAGCAATTTCGGGACAGGGAGAACCGGGGAGCTGTTTTTT
>TRBV19|TRBD1|few|TRBJ1-5
CASRFRDSHQPQHF
TGTGCCAGTAGATTCCGGGACAGCCATCAGCCCCAGCATTTT
>TRBV28|-|few|TRBJ2-3
CASSFWAGPTDTQYF
TGTGCCAGCAGTTTCTGGGCGGGCCCGACAGATACGCAGTATTTT
>TRBV4-1|TRBD1|many|TRBJ2-5
CASSPPGQGKETQYF
TGCGCCAGCAGCCCTCCGGGACAGGGCAAAGAGACCCAGTACTTC
>TRBV6-1|-|many|TRBJ2-1
CASSEDSRRLNEQFF
TGTGCCAGCAGTGAGGACAGCCGGAGGTTGAATGAGCAGTTCTTC
>TRBV4-1|-|-|TRBJ1-5
CASSQDPGKGNQPQHF
TGCGCCAGCAGCCAAGATCCGGGGAAGGGAAATCAGCCCCAGCATTTT
>TRBV7-3|-|-|TRBJ2-1
CASSETDEQFF
TGTGCCAGCAGTGAGACGGATGAGCAGTTCTTC
>TRBV16|TRBD1|-|TRBJ2-1
CASSRGTGFYEQFF
TGTGCCAGCAGCCGAGGGACAGGGTTTTATGAGCAGTTCTTC
>TRBV6-1|TRBD1|-|TRBJ2-3
CASSRDRGSADTQYF
TGTGCCAGCAGTCGGGACAGGGGGTCGGCAGATACGCAGTATTTT
>TRBV11-3|TRBD2|many|TRBJ2-5
CASSFGGVQETQYF
TGTGCCAGCAGCTTCGGGGGGGTCCAAGAGACCCAGTACTTC